Described below is a single TCR beta chain sequence and its context. Its cognate antigen is unknown. Different DNA sequences within this sample yield the same CDR3. The source of the sample is a study of cytomegalovirus exposure and HLA in healthy donors. As for the study in general: The 120 or so validation repertoires were produced on the same platform as the 550 to 700 repertoires of the first cohort. This was reported in a later analysis. Study-level points and caveats: Overall, about 160 TCR beta chains were annotated as cytomegalovirus-associated.

Generated by immunoSEQ multiplex PCR, the TCRdb table keeps only in-frame clones and is missing some. The sample contains a few hundred thousand clones, 86% of which appear only once. The CDR3 has 14 residues. CDR1 SGHNT and CDR2 YYREEE come from the germline V gene (reference sequence). J gave up 2 bases and V 5 bases, and 4 bases lay outside the gene matches. The sample was PBMCs. The chain joins TRBV5-4 to TRBJ2-7, with 10 bases identical to TRBD1. The clonotype originates from a woman aged 18-29 years in good health and CMV-seronegative. In DNA, the CDR3 is TGTGCCAGCAGTGCCGGACAGGGGGCCTACGAGCAGTACTTC. Protein sequence: CASSAGQGAYEQYF.